This T cell receptor beta chain is drawn from a study of neurological immune-mediated disorders. From the 5' RACE reads, TCRdb called clonotypes with MiXCR, one entry per CDR3 protein. The table includes roughly 30,000 distinct CDR3 sequences, about an eighth detected once. Germline lookup yields CDR1 SGHVS and CDR2 FQNEAQ. V was clipped by 5 bases and J by 9 bases; unmatched bases: 11. The CDR3 runs to 15 residues. Regarding time point: technical triplicate 2. Sorted libraries used about 1 million CD4+ or CD8+ T cells. This clonotype has a count of ten or more. The specimen sequenced was CD4+ T cells from blood. V is TRBV7-8 and J is TRBJ2-1; 9 positions match TRBD2. This receptor was taken from a female donor with HTLV-1-associated myelopathy (HAM/TSP). The CDR3 reads CASSSEREVLTEQFF. In DNA form, the CDR3 reads TGTGCCAGCAGCAGCGAGCGGGAGGTTTTAACTGAGCAGTTCTTC.